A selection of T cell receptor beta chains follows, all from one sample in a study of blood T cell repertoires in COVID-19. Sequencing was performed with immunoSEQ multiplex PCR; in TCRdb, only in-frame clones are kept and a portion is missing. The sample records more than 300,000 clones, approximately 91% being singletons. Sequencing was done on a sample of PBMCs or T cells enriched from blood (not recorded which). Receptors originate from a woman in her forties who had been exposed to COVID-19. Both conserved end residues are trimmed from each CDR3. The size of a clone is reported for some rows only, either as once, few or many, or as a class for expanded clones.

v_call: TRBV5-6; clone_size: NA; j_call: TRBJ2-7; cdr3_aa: ASDSGTSFYEQY
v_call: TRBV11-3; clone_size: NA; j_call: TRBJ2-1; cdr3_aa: ASSLRDRAIGNEQF
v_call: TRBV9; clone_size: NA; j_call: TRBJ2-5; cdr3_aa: ASSAPRGGETQY
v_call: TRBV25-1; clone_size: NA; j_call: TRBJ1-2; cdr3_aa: ASSESGTGGGYT
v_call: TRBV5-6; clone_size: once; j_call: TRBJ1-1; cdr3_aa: ASSLHGNTEAF
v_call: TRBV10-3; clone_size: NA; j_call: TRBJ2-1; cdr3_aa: AISESTRLAGALEQF
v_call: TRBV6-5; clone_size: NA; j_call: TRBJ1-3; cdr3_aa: ASSYSMALGNTIY
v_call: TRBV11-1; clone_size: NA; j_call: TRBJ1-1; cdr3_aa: ASSPQGLMNTEAF
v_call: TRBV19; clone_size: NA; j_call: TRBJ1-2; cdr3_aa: ASTDRAYGYT
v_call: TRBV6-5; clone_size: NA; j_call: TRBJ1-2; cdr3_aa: ASRGDSYGYT
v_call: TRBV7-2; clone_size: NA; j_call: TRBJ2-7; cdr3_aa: ASSLVGGIGSYEQY
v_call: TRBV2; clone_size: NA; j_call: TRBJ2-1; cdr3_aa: ASSELAGGRGEQF
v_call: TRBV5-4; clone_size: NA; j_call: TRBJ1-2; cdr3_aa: ASSLGTGGMYGYT
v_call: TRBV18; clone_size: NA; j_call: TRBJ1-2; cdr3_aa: ASSQVRGIYGYT
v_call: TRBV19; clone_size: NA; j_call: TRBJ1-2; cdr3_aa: ASSPNRPGQGVYGYT
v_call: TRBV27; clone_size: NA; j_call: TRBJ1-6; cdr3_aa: ASRPDPGDRSLH
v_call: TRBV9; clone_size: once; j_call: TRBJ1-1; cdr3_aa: ASSVAPGAMNTEAF
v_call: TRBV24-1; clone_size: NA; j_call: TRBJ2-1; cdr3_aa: ATEGQRDGNEQF
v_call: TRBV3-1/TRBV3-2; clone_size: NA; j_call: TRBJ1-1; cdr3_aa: ASSLPYGTEAF
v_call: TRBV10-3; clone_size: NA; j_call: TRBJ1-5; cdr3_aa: AISRTGEGQPQH
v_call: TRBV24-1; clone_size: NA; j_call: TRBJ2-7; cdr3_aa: ATSDSTGGRY
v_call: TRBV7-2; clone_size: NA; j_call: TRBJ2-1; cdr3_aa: ASSLEGGLYNEQF